The entry below gives a single T cell receptor (beta chain) sequence along with its context. This CDR3 is built from 17 residues. The germline gives CDR1 LGHNA, CDR2 YNFKEQ. The V end lost 0 bases, the J end lost 3 bases, and 15 bases lay between the germline ends. The data derive from a study of T cells in Graves' hyperthyroidism and ophthalmopathy. Regions amplified from RNA transcripts were the TCR beta CDR3 regions. Using the HTBI primer set, a first-round RT-PCR was run on the TCR CDR3. From the multiplex PCR reads, TCRdb called clonotypes with MiXCR, one entry per CDR3 protein. This sample has about 640,000 distinct CDR3 sequences, with approximately 15% found just once. Diagnoses were established using clinical symptoms, serum thyroxine and TRAb, thyroid ultrasound and orbital computed tomography.

The chain is built from TRBV4-2 and TRBJ1-3, with D uncertain. Material for sequencing was blood. The TCR was taken from a woman aged 45-65 years with Graves' ophthalmopathy. CDR3 DNA: TGTGCCAGCAGCCAAGATCCCCCCCACTCGGGTGGAAACACCATATATTTT. Residues: CASSQDPPHSGGNTIYF.